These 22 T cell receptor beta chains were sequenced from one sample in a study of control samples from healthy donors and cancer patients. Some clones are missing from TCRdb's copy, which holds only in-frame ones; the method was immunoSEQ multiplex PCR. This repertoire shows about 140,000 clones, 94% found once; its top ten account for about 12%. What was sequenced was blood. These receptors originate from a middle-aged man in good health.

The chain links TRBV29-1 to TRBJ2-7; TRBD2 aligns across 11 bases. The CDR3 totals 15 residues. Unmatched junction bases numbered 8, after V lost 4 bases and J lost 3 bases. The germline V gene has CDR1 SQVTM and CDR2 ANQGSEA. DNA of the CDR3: TGCAGCGTTGGGCCGGGACTAGCGGAAAACTACGAGCAGTACTTC. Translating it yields CSVGPGLAENYEQYF.

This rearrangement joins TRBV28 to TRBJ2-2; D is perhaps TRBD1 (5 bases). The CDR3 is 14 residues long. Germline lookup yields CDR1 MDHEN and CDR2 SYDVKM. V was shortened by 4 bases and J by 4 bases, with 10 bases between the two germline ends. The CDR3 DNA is TGTGCCAGCAGTTCGACAGTTATCACCGGGGAGCTGTTTTTT. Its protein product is CASSSTVITGELFF.

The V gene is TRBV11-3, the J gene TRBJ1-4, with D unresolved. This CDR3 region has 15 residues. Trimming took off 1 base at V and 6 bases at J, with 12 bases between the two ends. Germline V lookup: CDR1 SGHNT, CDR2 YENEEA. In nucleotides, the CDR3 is TGTGCCAGCAGCTTAGCCCGACTGCTGGATGAAAAACTGTTTTTT. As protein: CASSLARLLDEKLFF.

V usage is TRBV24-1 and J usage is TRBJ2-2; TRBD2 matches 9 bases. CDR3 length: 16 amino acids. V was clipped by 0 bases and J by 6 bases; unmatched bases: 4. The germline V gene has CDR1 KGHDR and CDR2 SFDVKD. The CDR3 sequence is CATSDLQRGEAGELFF. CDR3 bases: TGTGCCACCAGTGATTTGCAGCGGGGGGAAGCCGGGGAGCTGTTTTTT.

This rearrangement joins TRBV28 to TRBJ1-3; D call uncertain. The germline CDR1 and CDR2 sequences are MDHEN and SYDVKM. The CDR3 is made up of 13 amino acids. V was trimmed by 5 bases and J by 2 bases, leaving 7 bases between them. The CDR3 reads CASSIQTGNTIYF. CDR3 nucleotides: TGTGCCAGCAGTATACAAACTGGAAACACCATATATTTT. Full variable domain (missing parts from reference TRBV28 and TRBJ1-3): DVKVTQSSRYLVKRTGEKVFLECVQDMDHENMFWYRQDPGLGLRLIYFSYDVKMKEKGDIPEGYSVSREKKERFSLILESASTNQTSMYLCASSIQTGNTIYFGEGSWLTVV.

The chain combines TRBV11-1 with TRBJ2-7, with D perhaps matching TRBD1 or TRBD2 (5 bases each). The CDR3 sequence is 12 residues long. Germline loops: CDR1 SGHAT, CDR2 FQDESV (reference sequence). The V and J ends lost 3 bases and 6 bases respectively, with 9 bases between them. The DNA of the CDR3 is TGTGCCAGCAGCTTGGGGGTCCGCGAGCAGTACTTC. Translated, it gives CASSLGVREQYF.

The CDR3 sequence is CAISSTGPGNTIYF. As DNA, the CDR3 is TGTGCCATCAGTTCGACAGGTCCGGGAAACACCATATATTTT. The genes are TRBV10-3 and TRBJ1-3; perhaps TRBD1 as D (6 bases). The CDR3 length is 14 residues. CDR1 is ENHRY and CDR2 is SYGVKD in the germline V gene. The V and J ends lost 5 bases and 4 bases respectively, with 12 bases between them.

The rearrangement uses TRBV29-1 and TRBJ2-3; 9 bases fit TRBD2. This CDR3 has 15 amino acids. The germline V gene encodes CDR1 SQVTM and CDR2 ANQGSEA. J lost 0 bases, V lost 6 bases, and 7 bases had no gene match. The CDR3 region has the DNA TGCAGCGTGAGAGGACTAGCGAATAGCACAGATACGCAGTATTTT. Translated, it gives CSVRGLANSTDTQYF.

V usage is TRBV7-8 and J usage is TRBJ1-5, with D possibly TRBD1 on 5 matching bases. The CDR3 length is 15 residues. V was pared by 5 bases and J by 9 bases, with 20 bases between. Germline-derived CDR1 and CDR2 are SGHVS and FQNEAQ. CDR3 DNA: TGTGCCAGCAGCGCCGCAACCCAGGGAATTGGGCCCCAGCATTTT. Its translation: CASSAATQGIGPQHF.

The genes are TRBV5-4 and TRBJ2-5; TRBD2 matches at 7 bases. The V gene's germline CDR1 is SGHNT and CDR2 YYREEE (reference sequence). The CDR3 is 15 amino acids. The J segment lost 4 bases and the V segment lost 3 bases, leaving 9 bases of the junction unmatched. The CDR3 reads CASSSKSSGVETQYF. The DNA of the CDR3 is TGTGCCAGCAGCTCGAAATCTAGCGGCGTAGAGACCCAGTACTTC.

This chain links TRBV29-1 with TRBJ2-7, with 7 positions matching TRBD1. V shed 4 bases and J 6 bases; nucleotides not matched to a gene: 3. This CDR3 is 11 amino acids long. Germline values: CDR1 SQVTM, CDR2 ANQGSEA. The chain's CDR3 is CSVATGAEQYF. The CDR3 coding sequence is TGCAGCGTTGCAACAGGGGCCGAGCAGTACTTC.

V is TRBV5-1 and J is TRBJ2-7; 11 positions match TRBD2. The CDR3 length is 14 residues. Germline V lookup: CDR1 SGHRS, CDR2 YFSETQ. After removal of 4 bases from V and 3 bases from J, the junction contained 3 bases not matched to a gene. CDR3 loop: CASSQGLADYEQYF. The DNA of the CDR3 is TGCGCCAGCAGCCAGGGACTAGCGGACTACGAGCAGTACTTC.

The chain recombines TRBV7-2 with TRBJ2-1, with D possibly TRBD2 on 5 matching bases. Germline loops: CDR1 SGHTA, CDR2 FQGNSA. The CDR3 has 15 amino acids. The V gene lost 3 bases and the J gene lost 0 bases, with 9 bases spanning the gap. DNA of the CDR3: TGTGCCAGCAGCTTCGGAGGATACTCCTACAATGAGCAGTTCTTC. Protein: CASSFGGYSYNEQFF.

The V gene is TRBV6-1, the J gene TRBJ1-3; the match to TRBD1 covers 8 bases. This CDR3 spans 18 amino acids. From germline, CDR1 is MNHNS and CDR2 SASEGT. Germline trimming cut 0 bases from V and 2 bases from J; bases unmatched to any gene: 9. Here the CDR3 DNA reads TGTGCCAGCAGTGAAGCTTACAGGGGGGTTAATGCTGGAAACACCATATATTTT. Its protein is CASSEAYRGVNAGNTIYF.

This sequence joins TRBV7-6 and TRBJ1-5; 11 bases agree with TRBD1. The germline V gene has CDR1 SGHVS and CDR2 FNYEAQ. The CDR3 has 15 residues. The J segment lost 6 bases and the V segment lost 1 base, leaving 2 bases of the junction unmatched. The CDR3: CASSLGTGGGQPQHF. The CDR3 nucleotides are TGTGCCAGCAGCTTAGGGACAGGGGGCGGTCAGCCCCAGCATTTT.

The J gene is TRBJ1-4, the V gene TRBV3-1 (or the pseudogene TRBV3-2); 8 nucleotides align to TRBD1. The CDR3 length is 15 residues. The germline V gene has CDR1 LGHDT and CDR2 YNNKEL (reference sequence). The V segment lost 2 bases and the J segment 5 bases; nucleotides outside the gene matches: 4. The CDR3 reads CASSQMRQGNEKLFF. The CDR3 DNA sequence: TGTGCCAGCAGCCAAATGAGACAGGGGAATGAAAAACTGTTTTTT.

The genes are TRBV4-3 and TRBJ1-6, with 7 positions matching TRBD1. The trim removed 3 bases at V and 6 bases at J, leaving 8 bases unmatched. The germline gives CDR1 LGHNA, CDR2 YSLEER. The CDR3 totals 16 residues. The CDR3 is CASSQRRDRTNSPLHF. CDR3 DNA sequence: TGCGCCAGCAGCCAGCGCCGGGACAGAACTAATTCACCCCTCCACTTT.

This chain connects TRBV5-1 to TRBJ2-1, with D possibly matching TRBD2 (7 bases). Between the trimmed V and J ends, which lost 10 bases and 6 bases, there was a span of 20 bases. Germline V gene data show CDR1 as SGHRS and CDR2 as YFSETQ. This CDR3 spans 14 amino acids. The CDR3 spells CARGGGGKGNEQFF. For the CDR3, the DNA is TGCGCCCGCGGGGGCGGGGGAAAGGGCAATGAGCAGTTCTTC.

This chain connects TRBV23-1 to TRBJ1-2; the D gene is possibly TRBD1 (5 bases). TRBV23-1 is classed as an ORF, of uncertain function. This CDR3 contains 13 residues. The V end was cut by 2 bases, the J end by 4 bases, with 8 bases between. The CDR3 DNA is TGCGCCAGCAGTCAAAACGACAGCTATGGCTACACCTTC. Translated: CASSQNDSYGYTF.

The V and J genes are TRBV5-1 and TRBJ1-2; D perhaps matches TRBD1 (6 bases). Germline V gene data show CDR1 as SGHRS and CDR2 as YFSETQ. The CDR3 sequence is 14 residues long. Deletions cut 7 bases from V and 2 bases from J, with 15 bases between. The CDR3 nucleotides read TGCGCCAGCGCCCAAAAGGGGGGAAACTATGGCTACACCTTC. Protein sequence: CASAQKGGNYGYTF.

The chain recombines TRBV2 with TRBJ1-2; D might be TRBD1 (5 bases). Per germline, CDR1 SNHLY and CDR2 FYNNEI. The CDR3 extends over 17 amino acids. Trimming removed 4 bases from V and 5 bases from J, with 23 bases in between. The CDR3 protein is CASSAPVVGTDPYGYTF. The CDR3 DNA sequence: TGTGCCAGCAGTGCGCCAGTTGTCGGGACGGATCCGTATGGCTACACCTTC.

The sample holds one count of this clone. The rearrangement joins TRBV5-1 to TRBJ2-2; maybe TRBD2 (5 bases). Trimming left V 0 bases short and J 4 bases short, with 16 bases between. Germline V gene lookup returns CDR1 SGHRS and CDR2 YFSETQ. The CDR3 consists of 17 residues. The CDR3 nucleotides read TGCGCCAGCAGCTTGGGGAGTTTGCGAGGAGGCACCGGGGAGCTGTTTTTT. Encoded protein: CASSLGSLRGGTGELFF.